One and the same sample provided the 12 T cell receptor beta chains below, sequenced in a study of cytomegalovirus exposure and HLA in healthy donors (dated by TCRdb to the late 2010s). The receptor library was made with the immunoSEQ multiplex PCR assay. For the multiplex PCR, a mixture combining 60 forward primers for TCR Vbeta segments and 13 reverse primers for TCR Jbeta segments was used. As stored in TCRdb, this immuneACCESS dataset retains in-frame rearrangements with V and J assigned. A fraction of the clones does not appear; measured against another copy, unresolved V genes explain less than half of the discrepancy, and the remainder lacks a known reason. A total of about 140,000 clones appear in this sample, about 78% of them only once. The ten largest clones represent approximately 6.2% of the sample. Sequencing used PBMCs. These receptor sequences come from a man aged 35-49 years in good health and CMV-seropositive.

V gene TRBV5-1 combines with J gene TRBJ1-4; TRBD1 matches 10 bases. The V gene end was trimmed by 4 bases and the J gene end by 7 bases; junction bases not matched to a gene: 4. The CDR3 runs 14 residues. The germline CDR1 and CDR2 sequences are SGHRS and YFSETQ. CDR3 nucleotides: TGCGCCAGCAGCCGGTGGACAGGGGGTGAAAAACTGTTTTTT. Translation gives CASSRWTGGEKLFF. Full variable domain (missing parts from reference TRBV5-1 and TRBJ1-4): KAGVTQTPRYLIKTRGQQVTLSCSPISGHRSVSWYQQTPGQGLQFLFEYFSETQRNKGNFPGRFSGRQFSNSRSEMNVSTLELGDSALYLCASSRWTGGEKLFFGSGTQLSVL.

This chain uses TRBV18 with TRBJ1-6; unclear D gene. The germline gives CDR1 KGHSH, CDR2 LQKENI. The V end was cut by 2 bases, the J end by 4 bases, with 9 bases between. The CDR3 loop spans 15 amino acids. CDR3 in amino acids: CASSPRQDYNSPLHF. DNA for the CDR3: TGTGCCAGCTCACCAAGGCAGGATTATAATTCACCCCTCCACTTT.

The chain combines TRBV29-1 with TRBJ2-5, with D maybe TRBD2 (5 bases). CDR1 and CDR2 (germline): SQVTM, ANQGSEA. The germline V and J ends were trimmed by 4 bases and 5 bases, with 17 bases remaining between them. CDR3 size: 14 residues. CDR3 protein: CSVVGGHPQETQYF. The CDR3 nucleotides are TGCAGCGTTGTTGGCGGGCATCCCCAGGAGACCCAGTACTTC.

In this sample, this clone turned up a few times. The CDR3 spells CASSFYGQGPNQPQHF. CDR3 bases: TGTGCCAGCAGCTTTTATGGACAGGGTCCAAATCAGCCCCAGCATTTT. V and J are TRBV5-6 and TRBJ1-5; TRBD1 matches 8 bases. V shed 2 bases, J shed 4 bases, and the junction held 8 bases outside the gene matches. The CDR3 loop spans 16 amino acids. Germline CDR1 is SGHDT and CDR2 is YYEEEE.

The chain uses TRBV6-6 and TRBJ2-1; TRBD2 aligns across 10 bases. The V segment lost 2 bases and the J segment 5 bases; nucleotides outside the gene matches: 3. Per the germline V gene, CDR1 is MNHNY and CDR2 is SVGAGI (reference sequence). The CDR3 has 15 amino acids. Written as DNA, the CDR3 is TGTGCCAGCAGTTACATAGCGGGAGGAAACAATGAGCAGTTCTTC. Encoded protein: CASSYIAGGNNEQFF.

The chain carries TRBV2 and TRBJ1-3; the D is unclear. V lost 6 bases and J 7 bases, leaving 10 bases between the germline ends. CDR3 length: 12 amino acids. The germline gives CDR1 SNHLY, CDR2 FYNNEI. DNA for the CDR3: TGTGCCAGCAGCCTGACCAGGAACACCATATATTTT. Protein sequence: CASSLTRNTIYF.

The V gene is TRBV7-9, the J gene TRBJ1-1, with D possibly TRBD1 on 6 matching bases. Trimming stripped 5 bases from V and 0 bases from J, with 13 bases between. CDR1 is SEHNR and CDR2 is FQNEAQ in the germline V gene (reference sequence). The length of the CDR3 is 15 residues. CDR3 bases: TGTGCCAGCAGCCTATCCAGGGACATGAACACTGAAGCTTTCTTT. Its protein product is CASSLSRDMNTEAFF.

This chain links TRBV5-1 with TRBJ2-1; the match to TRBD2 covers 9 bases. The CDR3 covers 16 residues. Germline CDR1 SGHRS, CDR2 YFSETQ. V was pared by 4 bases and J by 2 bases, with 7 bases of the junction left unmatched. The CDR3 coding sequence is TGCGCCAGCAGCATAGGGCAGCGGGAGGCCTACAATGAGCAGTTCTTC. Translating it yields CASSIGQREAYNEQFF.

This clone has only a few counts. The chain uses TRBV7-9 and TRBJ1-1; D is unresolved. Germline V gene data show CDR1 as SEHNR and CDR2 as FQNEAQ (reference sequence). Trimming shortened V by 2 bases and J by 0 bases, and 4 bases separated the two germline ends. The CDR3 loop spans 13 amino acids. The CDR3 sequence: CASSLSVNTEAFF. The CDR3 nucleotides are TGTGCCAGCAGCTTATCGGTGAACACTGAAGCTTTCTTT.

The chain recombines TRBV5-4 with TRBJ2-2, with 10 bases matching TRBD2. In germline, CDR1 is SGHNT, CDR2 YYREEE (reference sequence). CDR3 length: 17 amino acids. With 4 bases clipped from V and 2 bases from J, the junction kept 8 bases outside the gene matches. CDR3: CASSRGASGGNTGELFF. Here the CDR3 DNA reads TGTGCCAGCAGCCGGGGGGCTAGCGGGGGAAACACCGGGGAGCTGTTTTTT.

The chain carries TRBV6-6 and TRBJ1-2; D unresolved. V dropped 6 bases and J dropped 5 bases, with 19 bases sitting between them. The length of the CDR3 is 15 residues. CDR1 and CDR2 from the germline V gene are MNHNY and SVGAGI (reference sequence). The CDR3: CASSPRATFGYGYTF. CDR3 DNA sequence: TGTGCCAGCAGCCCGCGGGCGACCTTTGGTTATGGCTACACCTTC.

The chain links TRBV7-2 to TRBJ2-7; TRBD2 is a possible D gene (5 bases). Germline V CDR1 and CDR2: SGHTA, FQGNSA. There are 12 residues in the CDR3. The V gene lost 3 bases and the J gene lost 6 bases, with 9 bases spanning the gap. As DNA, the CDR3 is TGTGCCAGCAGCTTCGCGAGGGCCGAGCAGTACTTC. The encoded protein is CASSFARAEQYF.